The TCR beta chain described here comes from a study of T-cell reconstitution after alpha-beta-depleted transplantation in children. Unique molecular identifiers tagged the TCRbeta library. TCRdb processed the PCR reads anew with MiXCR; each CDR3 protein has one entry. The sample comprises hundreds of thousands of distinct CDR3 sequences, 15% to 20% of which are singletons, and about 41% rests with the top ten. There are a few counts of this clonotype. Germline V gene lookup returns CDR1 DFQATT and CDR2 SNEGSKA (reference sequence). CDR3 length: 16 amino acids. Trimming took 1 base from V and 0 from J, leaving 13 bases between them.

The chain joins TRBV20-1 to TRBJ2-1; D is unclear. The TCR was taken from a male patient aged 2-9 years who had a stem cell transplant for acute lymphoblastic leukemia, so the T cells may come from the graft donor. This specimen was PBMCs, mostly from graft donor cells, taken 360 days after TCRalphabeta/CD19-depleted stem cell transplant. CDR3 in amino acids: CSARAFLRSSYNEQFF. Written as DNA, the CDR3 is TGCAGTGCTAGAGCCTTTTTGAGGAGCTCCTACAATGAGCAGTTCTTC.